This T cell receptor (beta chain) was observed in a study of T cell responses to AZD1222 COVID-19 vaccine. Points from the study as a whole: Donors were mostly white British, more females; clonal diversity possibly underestimated. Targeting of unmutated variant regions was reportedly seen in nearly half of spike-specific TCRs.

CDR3 size: 13 residues. J gave up 5 bases and V 1 base, and 0 bases lay outside the gene matches. Germline V gene data show CDR1 as MNHNY and CDR2 as SVGAGI (reference sequence). Clones were read by immunoSEQ multiplex PCR, and TCRdb kept only the in-frame ones, dropping some. This table holds approximately 140,000 clones, approximately 89% found once. For this clone: Its antigen is unknown.

This chain uses TRBV6-6 with TRBJ2-5; 8 nucleotides line up with TRBD1. This sequence was found in an adult in good health. The sequences come from peripheral blood, collected on day 0 of AZD1222 vaccination. The CDR3 loop reads CASSYYRGETQYF. The CDR3 DNA sequence: TGTGCCAGCAGTTACTACAGGGGGGAGACCCAGTACTTC.